The entry below describes one T cell receptor (beta chain). Antigen specificity is unknown. Trimming removed 5 bases from V and 4 bases from J, with 21 bases in between. The CDR3 spans 17 residues. Germline V gene data show CDR1 as SGHAT and CDR2 as FQNNGV. The authors produced TCR alpha and TCR beta cDNA libraries with sample barcodes and UMIs by 5'RACE using constant-segment primers. TCRdb re-analysed the 5' RACE reads in MiXCR, keeping a single row per CDR3 protein. The sample carries 350,000 to 450,000 distinct CDR3 sequences, around 27% recorded once. These data belong to a study of T-cell memory formation after mild COVID-19. Study overall: TCR clustering was largely donor specific.

Study-level results: Pre-infection memory showed some responding clones, and this suggested that cross-reactive memory joined.

This sequence was found in an adult woman who had mild COVID-19 (a few samples of this study predate the infection). Cell type and time point are not known. V gene TRBV11-2 combines with J gene TRBJ2-1; D is unclear. The sample taken for sequencing was PBMCs or a T cell subset sorted from them (not recorded which). CDR3 amino acids: CASSPSRWGREYNEQFF. The CDR3, as DNA: TGTGCCAGCAGCCCCTCACGTTGGGGTCGAGAATACAATGAGCAGTTCTTC.